The 3 T cell receptor beta chains listed next were all sequenced from one sample in a study of blood T cell repertoires in COVID-19. Sequencing was performed with immunoSEQ multiplex PCR; in TCRdb, only in-frame clones are kept and a portion is missing. The profile covers 150,000 to 200,000 clones, with 88% appearing a single time and approximately 4% taken by the ten largest. Sequencing was done on a sample of peripheral blood. All receptors derive from a human donor in a cohort sampled during active COVID-19.

This clone has a handful of counts. The chain links TRBV7-9 to TRBJ2-1; 13 nucleotides line up with TRBD2. Germline-derived CDR1 and CDR2 are SEHNR and FQNEAQ (reference sequence). This CDR3 contains 17 residues. The J segment lost 2 bases and the V segment lost 10 bases, leaving 11 bases of the junction unmatched. CDR3: CAITGTSGIRTYNEQFF. CDR3 in DNA: TGTGCCATCACCGGGACTAGCGGGATTAGAACCTACAATGAGCAGTTCTTC.

This sequence joins TRBV20-1 and TRBJ2-7; 7 bases match TRBD2. Germline loops: CDR1 DFQATT, CDR2 SNEGSKA (reference sequence). CDR3 size: 11 residues. The junction had 3 bases not matched to a gene; V was cut back by 7 bases and J by 3 bases. The CDR3 DNA follows: TGCAGTGGCAAGCGGGGCTACGAGCAGTACTTC. This sequence encodes CSGKRGYEQYF.

The gene calls are TRBV30 and TRBJ1-1; tentative D call: TRBD1 (5 bases). Germline V gene sequence: CDR1 GTSNPN, CDR2 SVGIG (reference sequence). The CDR3 length is 11 residues. The V end lost 0 bases, the J end lost 10 bases, and 9 bases lay between the germline ends. The chain's CDR3 is CAWSVGGLAFF. The CDR3 DNA sequence: TGTGCCTGGAGTGTCGGGGGGTTAGCTTTCTTT.